A selection of T cell receptor beta chains follows, all from one sample in a study of cytomegalovirus exposure and HLA in healthy donors. This table comes from immunoSEQ multiplex PCR, and its TCRdb copy is limited to in-frame clones, with some not included. The sample comprises under 80,000 clones, roughly two thirds of which are singletons, and just over 2% rests with the top ten. Material: PBMCs. The receptors were sampled from a woman aged 25 to 39 in good health and CMV-seronegative. The CDR3 runs from the conserved cysteine through the conserved F or W. A D gene is named only where the DNA matches it firmly. Rows give clone size only sometimes, using once, few, many, or a class for an expanded clone.

j_gene | abundance | d_gene | v_gene | CDR3nt | CDR3aa
TRBJ2-7 | . | TRBD1 | TRBV11-3 | TGTGCCAGCAGCCAGACAGGGGGAGCGGGGGAGCAGTACTTC | CASSQTGGAGEQYF
TRBJ2-2 | . | TRBD1 | TRBV7-7 | TGTGCCAGCAGCCCGGACAGGGGTGACACCGGGGAGCTGTTTTTT | CASSPDRGDTGELFF
TRBJ1-3 | . | TRBD1 | TRBV5-1 | TGCGCCAGCAGCTTAACCGTGAGGCAGGGGGCCTCAGCTGGAAACACCATATATTTT | CASSLTVRQGASAGNTIYF
TRBJ1-5 | . | . | TRBV6-1 | TGTGCCAGCAGTGAAATGGACAGTCAGCCCCAGCATTTT | CASSEMDSQPQHF
TRBJ1-2 | few | . | TRBV6-5 | TGTGCCATCCAGACAGATAACTATGGCTACACCTTC | CAIQTDNYGYTF
TRBJ2-7 | . | TRBD2 | TRBV23-1 | TGCGCCAGCAGTCACCCACTAGCGGGGGCTCTCCTACGAGCAGTACCTCTCTACGAGCAGTACTTC | CASSHPLAGALLRAVPLYEQYF
TRBJ1-4 | . | TRBD1 | TRBV11-3 | TGTGCCAGCAGTCGAGTTGGACAGGGGGTTTTTCGGTTCGAAAAACTGTTTTTT | CASSRVGQGVFRFEKLFF
TRBJ2-7 | . | TRBD2 | TRBV7-2 | TGTGCCAACAGCTATCAGGCAGGGACTAGCGGGGGAGCCTTCGCATACTTC | CANSYQAGTSGGAFAYF
TRBJ1-1 | . | . | TRBV2 | TGTGCCAGCAGTGGGGGCAGGACTGAAGCTTTCTTT | CASSGGRTEAFF
TRBJ1-5 | . | . | TRBV7-2 | TGTGCCAGCAGCCCCCCGGGAAACGGGAATCAGCCCCAGCATTTT | CASSPPGNGNQPQHF
TRBJ2-7 | . | TRBD2 | TRBV18 | TGTGCCAGCTCACCAGGGACTAGCGGGGGGTTTGAGCAGTACTTC | CASSPGTSGGFEQYF
TRBJ1-1 | . | . | TRBV6-1 | TGTGCCAGCAGTGAAGGCTCTGGGGCCCTTATGAACACTGAAGCTTTCTTT | CASSEGSGALMNTEAFF
TRBJ2-2 | . | TRBD1 | TRBV28 | TGTGCCAGCAGTACCCGACAGGGCTTCACCGGGGAGCTGTTTTTT | CASSTRQGFTGELFF
TRBJ1-2 | few | TRBD1 | TRBV27 | TGTGCCAGCAGTTTCCCGGACAGGGTTGGCTACACCTTC | CASSFPDRVGYTF
TRBJ2-3 | . | . | TRBV5-1 | TGCGCCAGCAGCTTGTCCCCACAGAGTAGCACAGATACGCAGTATTTT | CASSLSPQSSTDTQYF
TRBJ1-4 | . | . | TRBV6-1 | TGTGCCAGCTCTATGGGGCTAGGGGCTAATGAAAAACTGTTTTTT | CASSMGLGANEKLFF
TRBJ1-4 | . | TRBD1 | TRBV6-6 | TGTGCCAGCAGTTTCGACAGGGCTAATGAAAAACTGTTTTTT | CASSFDRANEKLFF
TRBJ1-2 | once | . | TRBV2 | TGTGCCAGCACACTAGACAGGACCTATGGCTACACCTTC | CASTLDRTYGYTF
TRBJ1-1 | . | TRBD1 | TRBV7-9 | TGTGCCAGCAGCACGCGACAGGGGACGAACACTGAAGCTTTCTTT | CASSTRQGTNTEAFF
TRBJ1-1 | few | TRBD1 | TRBV10-3 | TGTGCCATCAGTGAGGACAGGGGGAACACTGAAGCTTTCTTT | CAISEDRGNTEAFF
TRBJ2-7 | . | . | TRBV9 | TGTGCCAGCAGCGCCATACCGGGCCGGGGTAACTCCTACGAGCAGTACTTC | CASSAIPGRGNSYEQYF
TRBJ2-2 | once | TRBD2 | TRBV9 | TGTGCCAGCAGCGCTCCCGGGGGGTCGAACACCGGGGAGCTGTTTTTT | CASSAPGGSNTGELFF
TRBJ2-2 | . | TRBD1 | TRBV27 | TGTGCCAGCGGTGATCCCGACAGGGTAAACGCCGGGGAGCTGTTTTTT | CASGDPDRVNAGELFF
TRBJ2-3 | . | TRBD2 | TRBV13 | TGTGCCAGCAGGACTAGCTACACAGATACGCAGTATTTT | CASRTSYTDTQYF
TRBJ2-7 | few | . | TRBV7-2 | TGTGCCAGCAGCCCCACGTCAGGGATGGGTTCGGGCGAGCAGTACTTC | CASSPTSGMGSGEQYF
TRBJ1-2 | . | . | TRBV5-1 | TGCGCCAGCAGTCCCAAGGGGCGAGGCTATGGCTACACCTTC | CASSPKGRGYGYTF